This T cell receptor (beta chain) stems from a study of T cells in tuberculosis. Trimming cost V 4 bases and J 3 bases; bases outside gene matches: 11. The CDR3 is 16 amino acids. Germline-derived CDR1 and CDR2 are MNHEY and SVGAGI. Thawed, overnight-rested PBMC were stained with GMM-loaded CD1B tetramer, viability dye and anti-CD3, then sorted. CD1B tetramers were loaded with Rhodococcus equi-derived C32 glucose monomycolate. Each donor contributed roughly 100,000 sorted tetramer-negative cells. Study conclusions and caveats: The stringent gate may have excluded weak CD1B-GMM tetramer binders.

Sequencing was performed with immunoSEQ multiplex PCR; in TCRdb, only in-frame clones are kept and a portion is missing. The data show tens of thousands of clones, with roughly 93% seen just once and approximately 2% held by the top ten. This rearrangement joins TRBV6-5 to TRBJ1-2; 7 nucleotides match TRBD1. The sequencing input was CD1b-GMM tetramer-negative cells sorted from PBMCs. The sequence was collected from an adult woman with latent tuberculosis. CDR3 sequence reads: CASSSQIRGRDYGYTF. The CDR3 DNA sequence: TGTGCCAGCAGTTCGCAGATCAGGGGGAGAGACTATGGCTACACCTTC.